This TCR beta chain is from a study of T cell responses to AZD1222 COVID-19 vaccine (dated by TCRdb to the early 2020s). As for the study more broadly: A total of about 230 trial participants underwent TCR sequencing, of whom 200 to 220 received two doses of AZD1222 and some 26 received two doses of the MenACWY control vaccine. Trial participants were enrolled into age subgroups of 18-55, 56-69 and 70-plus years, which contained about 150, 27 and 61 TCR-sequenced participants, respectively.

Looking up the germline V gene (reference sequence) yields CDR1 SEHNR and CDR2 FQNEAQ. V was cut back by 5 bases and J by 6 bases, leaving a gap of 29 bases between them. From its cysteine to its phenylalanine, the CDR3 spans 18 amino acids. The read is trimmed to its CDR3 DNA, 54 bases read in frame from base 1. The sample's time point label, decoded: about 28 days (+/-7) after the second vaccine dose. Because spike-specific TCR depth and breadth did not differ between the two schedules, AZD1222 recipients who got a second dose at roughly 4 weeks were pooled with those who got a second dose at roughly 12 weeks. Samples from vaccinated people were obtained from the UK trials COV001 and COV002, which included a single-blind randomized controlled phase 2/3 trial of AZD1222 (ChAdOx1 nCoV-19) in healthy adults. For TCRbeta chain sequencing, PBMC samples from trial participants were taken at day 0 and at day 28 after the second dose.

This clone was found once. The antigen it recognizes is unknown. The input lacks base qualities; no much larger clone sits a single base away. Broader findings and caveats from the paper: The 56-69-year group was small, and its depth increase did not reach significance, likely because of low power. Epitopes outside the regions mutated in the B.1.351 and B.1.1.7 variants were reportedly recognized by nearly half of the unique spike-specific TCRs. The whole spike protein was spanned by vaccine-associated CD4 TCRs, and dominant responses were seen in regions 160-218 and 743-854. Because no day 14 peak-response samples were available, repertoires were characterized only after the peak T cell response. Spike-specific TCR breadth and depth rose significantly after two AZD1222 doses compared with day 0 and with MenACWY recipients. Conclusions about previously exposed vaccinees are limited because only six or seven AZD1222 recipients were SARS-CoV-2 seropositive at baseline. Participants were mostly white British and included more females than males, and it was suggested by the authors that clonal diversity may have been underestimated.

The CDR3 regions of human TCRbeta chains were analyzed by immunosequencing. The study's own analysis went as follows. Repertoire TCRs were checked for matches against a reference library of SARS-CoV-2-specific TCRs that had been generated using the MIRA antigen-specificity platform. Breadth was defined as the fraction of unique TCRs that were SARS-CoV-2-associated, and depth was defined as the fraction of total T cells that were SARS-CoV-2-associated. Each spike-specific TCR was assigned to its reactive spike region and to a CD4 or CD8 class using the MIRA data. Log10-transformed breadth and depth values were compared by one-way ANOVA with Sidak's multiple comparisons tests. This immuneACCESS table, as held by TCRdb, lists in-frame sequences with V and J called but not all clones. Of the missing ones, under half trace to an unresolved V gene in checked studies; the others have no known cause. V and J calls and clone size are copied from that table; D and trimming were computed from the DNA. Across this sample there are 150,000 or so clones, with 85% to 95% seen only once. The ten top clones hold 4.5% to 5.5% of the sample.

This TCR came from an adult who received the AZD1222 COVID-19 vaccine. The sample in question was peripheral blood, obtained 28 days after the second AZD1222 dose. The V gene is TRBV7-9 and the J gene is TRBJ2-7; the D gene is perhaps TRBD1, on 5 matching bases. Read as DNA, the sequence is TGTGCCAGCAGCCTTAGTCTAGGCCGTCAGGACACCACCCTCGAGCAGTACTTC. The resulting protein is CASSLSLGRQDTTLEQYF.